This is a list of T cell receptor beta chains from one sample in a study of blood T cell repertoires in COVID-19. Libraries were prepared by immunoSEQ multiplex PCR; TCRdb keeps only in-frame clonotypes and omits some of them. This table holds 30,000 or so clones, 88% found once. The sequencing sample was made of peripheral blood. The receptors come from a man between 60 and 75 years old with COVID-19, enrolled during active disease. The CDR3 runs from the conserved cysteine through the conserved F or W. A D gene is named only where the DNA matches it firmly. The size field is filled for only some rows; it gives once, few, many or a size class.

size,J,V,D,DNA,CDR3
.,TRBJ1-5,TRBV28,.,TGTGCCAGCTGGGCTGTGGCAGACAATCAGCCCCAGCATTTT,CASWAVADNQPQHF
few,TRBJ2-1,TRBV5-1,.,TGCGCCAGCAGCCCTGGCGGGACAGACTACAATGAGCAGTTCTTC,CASSPGGTDYNEQFF
.,TRBJ1-3,TRBV2,.,TGTGCCAGCAGTAAAGACAGGCCCTTCTCTGGAAACACCATATATTTT,CASSKDRPFSGNTIYF
.,TRBJ2-1,TRBV29-1,.,TGCAGCGTTGAAGCACTTACCTACAATGAGCAGTTCTTC,CSVEALTYNEQFF
.,TRBJ2-7,TRBV5-4,.,TGTGCCAGCAGCCCTAATCCCATTCTTTCCTACGAGCAGTACTTC,CASSPNPILSYEQYF
.,TRBJ2-1,TRBV7-3,TRBD2,TGTGCCAGCAGCTTAGGGACTAACAATTACAATGAGCAGTTCTTC,CASSLGTNNYNEQFF
.,TRBJ2-1,TRBV3-1/TRBV3-2,.,TGTGCCAGCAGCCCGTCCGGGACTGGAACGTTCCATGAGCAGTTCTTC,CASSPSGTGTFHEQFF
once,TRBJ2-1,TRBV21-1,.,TGTGCCAGCAGCTACCGGGACAGGGTCTGTAATGAGCAGTTCTTC,CASSYRDRVCNEQFF
.,TRBJ1-5,TRBV6-6,TRBD1,TGTGCCAGCAGCGGGGGGGACAGGGCCTATCAGCCCCAGCATTTT,CASSGGDRAYQPQHF
.,TRBJ2-3,TRBV5-1,.,TGCGCCAGCAGCTTGTTGGGAAAGCGGGGCACAGATACGCAGTATTTT,CASSLLGKRGTDTQYF
.,TRBJ2-2,TRBV24-1,TRBD1,TGTGCCACCAGTGACCCGGGACAGCCCGTCACCGGGGAGCTGTTTTTT,CATSDPGQPVTGELFF
.,TRBJ1-1,TRBV16,.,TGTGCCAGCAGCCAAGACAGTAACACTGAAGCTTTCTTT,CASSQDSNTEAFF
.,TRBJ2-1,TRBV3-1/TRBV3-2,TRBD2,TGTGCCAGCAGCCAAGGGACTAGTAGCGAGCAGTTCTTC,CASSQGTSSEQFF
.,TRBJ2-7,TRBV20-1,.,TGCAGTGCTAGTAGCGGAGGGGACTACGAGCAGTACTTC,CSASSGGDYEQYF
.,TRBJ1-3,TRBV5-1,.,TGCGCCAGCAGCTTGGTAGTTGGTGCTGGAAACACCATATATTTT,CASSLVVGAGNTIYF
.,TRBJ1-1,TRBV27,.,TGTGCCAGCAGTTTGGCCGGGATCACTGAAGCTTTCTTT,CASSLAGITEAFF
.,TRBJ2-1,TRBV6-5,.,TGTGCCAGCACCAGTTCCTACAATGAGCAGTTCTTC,CASTSSYNEQFF
.,TRBJ1-6,TRBV12-3/TRBV12-4,.,TGTGCCAGGTTACAGGGCGGTAGGTCACCCCTCCACTTT,CARLQGGRSPLHF
.,TRBJ1-5,TRBV29-1,.,TGCAGCGTGGGCGGCAGGGAGGGTCAGCCCCAGCATTTT,CSVGGREGQPQHF
.,TRBJ2-1,TRBV4-1,TRBD2,TGCGCCAGCAGCCAGGGAACCGGGACTAGATACAATGAGCAGTTCTTC,CASSQGTGTRYNEQFF
.,TRBJ2-5,TRBV27,.,TGTGCCAGCAGTTTAGGATCGGGGACCCAGTACTTC,CASSLGSGTQYF
.,TRBJ2-7,TRBV29-1,.,TGCAGCGTTGAGATGGGGGCCCATCCTTACGAGCAGTACTTC,CSVEMGAHPYEQYF
.,TRBJ2-7,TRBV3-1/TRBV3-2,.,TGTGCCAGCAGCCAAGGGATAGTAAGATCGGGCTACGAGCAGTACTTC,CASSQGIVRSGYEQYF
.,TRBJ1-5,TRBV6-5,.,TGTGCCAGCATCCCAGGAGGGTTTGAGGATCAGCCCCAGCATTTT,CASIPGGFEDQPQHF
.,TRBJ1-5,TRBV7-6,TRBD1,TGTGCCAGCAGCTTAGTGACAGGGGAAGGGCAGCCCCAGCATTTT,CASSLVTGEGQPQHF
.,TRBJ2-2,TRBV24-1,TRBD1,TGTGCCACCAGTGATACCGGGACAGGTCTACTCACCGGGGAGCTGTTTTTT,CATSDTGTGLLTGELFF
.,TRBJ2-7,TRBV6-2/TRBV6-3,.,TGTGCCAGCAGTTACTCGATGGCCTTCCAGTACTTC,CASSYSMAFQYF
.,TRBJ2-7,TRBV4-1,.,TGCGCCAGCAGCCAAAGACTAGTCGACGAGCAGTACTTC,CASSQRLVDEQYF
.,TRBJ2-1,TRBV7-3,.,TGTGCCAGCAGCTTAATGGGGGGTCGTAACAATGAGCAGTTCTTC,CASSLMGGRNNEQFF
.,TRBJ1-6,TRBV5-1,.,TGCGCCAGCAGCTTGACGGGGGTCCGTTCACCCCTCCACTTT,CASSLTGVRSPLHF
.,TRBJ2-5,TRBV24-1,.,TGTGCCACCAGTGATGTAAACCAAGAGACCCAGTACTTC,CATSDVNQETQYF
.,TRBJ2-1,TRBV5-1,.,TGCGCCAGCAGCTCGGGGTTTTCCAATGAGCAGTTCTTC,CASSSGFSNEQFF
.,TRBJ1-2,TRBV4-3,.,TGCGCCAGCAGCCAAAACAGGGCGGCTAACTATGGCTACACCTTC,CASSQNRAANYGYTF
.,TRBJ1-5,TRBV27,TRBD1,TGTGCCAGCAGTTTGGGACAGCACACAAAGCCCCAGCATTTT,CASSLGQHTKPQHF
once,TRBJ1-1,TRBV6-2/TRBV6-3,.,TGTGCCAGCAGCTCGGGGGGGAGGAGCACTGAAGCTTTCTTT,CASSSGGRSTEAFF
.,TRBJ2-7,TRBV28,TRBD1,TGTGCCAGCAGCTCCTTCGGGACAGGGCACTCCTACGAGCAGTACTTC,CASSSFGTGHSYEQYF
.,TRBJ2-7,TRBV6-5,TRBD2,TGTGCCAGCAATATACAGGTAGCGGGAGCTCGGGAGCAGTACTTC,CASNIQVAGAREQYF
.,TRBJ2-1,TRBV28,TRBD2,TGTGCCAGCAGCCCAACTAGCGGACCTTACAATGAGCAGTTCTTC,CASSPTSGPYNEQFF
.,TRBJ2-5,TRBV23-1,.,TGCGCCAGACTCTTAAGGCGGGAAGAGACCCAGTACTTC,CARLLRREETQYF
.,TRBJ1-1,TRBV7-2,.,TGTGCCAGCAGCTTACCGAAGTCAGGAGGGGACACTGAAGCTTTCTTT,CASSLPKSGGDTEAFF
.,TRBJ2-1,TRBV5-6,.,TGTGCCAGCAGCGCAGGGGTAACAAATGAGCAGTTCTTC,CASSAGVTNEQFF
few,TRBJ2-7,TRBV28,TRBD2,TGTGCCAGCACGACGGCTAGCGGGAGATACGAGCAGTACTTC,CASTTASGRYEQYF
.,TRBJ2-7,TRBV5-1,TRBD2,TGCGCCAGCAGCGGAGGACTAGCCGGATACGAGCAGTACTTC,CASSGGLAGYEQYF
.,TRBJ2-1,TRBV9,.,TGTGCCAGCAGCATACGGGATTTAGGTGAGCAGTTCTTC,CASSIRDLGEQFF
few,TRBJ1-2,TRBV18,TRBD1,TGTGCCAGCTCACCCAGACAGGGCCCCATGTATTATGGCTACACCTTC,CASSPRQGPMYYGYTF
.,TRBJ2-7,TRBV28,TRBD1,TGTGCCAGCACCCTCGCCCCGGGACAGGGATACGAGCAGTACTTC,CASTLAPGQGYEQYF
.,TRBJ1-5,TRBV28,.,TGTGCCAGCAGTCGACTCGACACGGGGGATCAGCCCCAGCATTTT,CASSRLDTGDQPQHF
.,TRBJ1-1,TRBV21-1,.,TGTGCCAGCAGCAACCATTCGGGACAGGGGGAAGCTTTCTTT,CASSNHSGQGEAFF
few,TRBJ2-1,TRBV6-5,TRBD2,TGTGCCAGCAGAGGACTAGACTCCTACAATGAGCAGTTCTTC,CASRGLDSYNEQFF
.,TRBJ1-2,TRBV28,.,TGTGCCAGCAGTTTCCCCCAGGGTAACTATGGCTACACCTTC,CASSFPQGNYGYTF
.,TRBJ2-2,TRBV6-2/TRBV6-3,TRBD2,TGTGCCAGCAGTCGCCCGGGACTAGCGGCACCACCCAGCACCGGGGAGCTGTTTTTT,CASSRPGLAAPPSTGELFF
.,TRBJ2-5,TRBV4-2,.,TGTGCCAGCAGCCCGCAGAGTAGCGGCCAAGAGACCCAGTACTTC,CASSPQSSGQETQYF
.,TRBJ2-7,TRBV18,TRBD1,TGTGCCAGCTCACCAGGGCAGGGGGCACGCTACGAGCAGTACTTC,CASSPGQGARYEQYF
.,TRBJ2-2,TRBV7-2,.,TGTGCCAGCAGCTTAGCGGCTGCAGCGAACACCGGGGAGCTGTTTTTT,CASSLAAAANTGELFF